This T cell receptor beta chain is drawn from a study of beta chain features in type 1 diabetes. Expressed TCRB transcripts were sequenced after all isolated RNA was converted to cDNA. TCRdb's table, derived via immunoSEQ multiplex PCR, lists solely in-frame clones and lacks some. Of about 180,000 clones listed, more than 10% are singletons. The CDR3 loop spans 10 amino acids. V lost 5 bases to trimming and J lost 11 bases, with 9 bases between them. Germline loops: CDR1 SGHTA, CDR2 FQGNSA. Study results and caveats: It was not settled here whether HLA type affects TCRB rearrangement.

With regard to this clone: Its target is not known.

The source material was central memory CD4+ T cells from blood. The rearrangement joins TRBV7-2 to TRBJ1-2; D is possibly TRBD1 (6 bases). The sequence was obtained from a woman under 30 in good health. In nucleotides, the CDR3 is TGTGCCAGCAGCCCACAGGGATACACCTTC. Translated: CASSPQGYTF.